The TCR beta chain under discussion was sequenced for a study of cytomegalovirus exposure and HLA in healthy donors. As for the study in general: Researchers found that just over 80% of about 400 genotyped donors fell within the Caucasian-associated ancestry cluster. The study's findings and limits: Across donors, presence/absence analyses took sequencing depth to be roughly uniform. A list of 150 to 200 TCR beta chains associated with cytomegalovirus was given. Later analysis reportedly placed an Asian-associated ancestry cluster below the roughly 690-donor mean in N-insertions.

This CDR3 spans 18 amino acids. Germline trimming cut 1 base from V and 6 bases from J; bases unmatched to any gene: 11. Germline values: CDR1 SEHNR, CDR2 FQNEAQ (reference sequence). The PCR was carried out with 60 Vbeta primers and 13 Jbeta primers. Data came from immunoSEQ multiplex PCR; TCRdb stores just in-frame clones and leaves some out. The sample has fewer than 250,000 clones; 65% to 80% are singletons. Concerning this clone: The antigen is not known.

This chain joins TRBV7-9 and TRBJ2-3; 12 bases fit TRBD2. Specimen: PBMCs. The receptor comes from a girl aged 2-9 years in good health and CMV-seronegative. This CDR3 is CASSLVPLTSGSGDTQYF. The CDR3 coding sequence is TGTGCCAGCAGCTTAGTTCCTTTGACTAGCGGGAGTGGGGATACGCAGTATTTT.